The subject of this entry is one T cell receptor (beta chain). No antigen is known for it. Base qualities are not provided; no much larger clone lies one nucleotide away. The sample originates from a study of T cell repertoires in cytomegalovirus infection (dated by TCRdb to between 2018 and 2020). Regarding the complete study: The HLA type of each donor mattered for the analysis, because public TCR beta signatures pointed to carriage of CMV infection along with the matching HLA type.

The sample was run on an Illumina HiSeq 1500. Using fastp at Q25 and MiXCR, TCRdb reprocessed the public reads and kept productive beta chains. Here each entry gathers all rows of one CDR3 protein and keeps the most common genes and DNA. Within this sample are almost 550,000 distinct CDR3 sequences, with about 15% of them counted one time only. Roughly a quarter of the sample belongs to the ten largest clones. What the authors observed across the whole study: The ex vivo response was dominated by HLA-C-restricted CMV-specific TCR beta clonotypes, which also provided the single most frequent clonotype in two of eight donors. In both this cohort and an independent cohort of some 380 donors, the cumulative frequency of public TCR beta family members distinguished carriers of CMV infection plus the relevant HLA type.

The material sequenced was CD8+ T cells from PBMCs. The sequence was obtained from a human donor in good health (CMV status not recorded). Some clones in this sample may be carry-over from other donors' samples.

CDR3 protein: CASSIVQTGVTDSGKNIQYF. Here is the DNA: TGTGCCAGTAGTATAGTGCAGACAGGCGTCACTGATTCTGGCAAAAACATTCAGTACTTC. The chain is assembled from TRBV19 and TRBJ2-4; TRBD1 is a possible D gene, resting on 6 matching bases. The germline V gene (reference sequence) specifies LNHDA as CDR1 and SQIVND as CDR2. V loses 1 base, J loses 3 bases, and the germline ends lie 25 bases apart. The CDR3, from cysteine to phenylalanine, totals 20 residues. The retained sequence is limited to the CDR3, 60 bases, with the frame set at the first base. Joined to the reference TRBV19 and TRBJ2-4 proteins, this CDR3 gives the full variable domain: DGGITQSPKYLFRKEGQNVTLSCEQNLNHDAMYWYRQDPGQGLRLIYYSQIVNDFQKGDIAEGYSVSREKKESFPLTVTSAQKNPTAFYLCASSIVQTGVTDSGKNIQYFGAGTRLSVL.